This T cell receptor beta chain was captured by sequencing in a study of Graves' ophthalmopathy and Graves' hyperthyroidism. Whole-study results and caveats: Most expanded thyroid clonotypes above 0.001 frequency also appeared in blood.

With a duration under 3 months, ophthalmopathy in the donors showed moderate-to-severe activity, CAS ≥3 and NOSPECS ≥4. The CDR3 consists of 15 residues. RNA transcripts yielded amplified TCR beta CDR3 regions. Scientists carried out first-round RT-PCR using HTBI primers and then a second-round multiplex PCR. TCRdb independently ran MiXCR on the multiplex PCR reads; one entry per CDR3 protein. The sample carries approximately 700,000 distinct CDR3 sequences, about two fifths recorded once. Comments on this clonotype: Its antigen is unidentified. A junction end diverges from the germline sequence, so it may reflect a read error.

This sequence was found in an adult man with Graves' ophthalmopathy. The sequenced material came from peripheral blood. J is TRBJ1-1 and V is TRBV12-3 or TRBV12-4; 10 bases agree with TRBD1. CDR3 loop: CASRGRDRGGTETFF. CDR3 bases: TGTGCCAGCAGAGGGAGGGACAGGGGAGGCACTGAAACTTTCTTT.